These 28 T cell receptor beta chains were all obtained from the same sample, sequenced in a study of immune evolution from preneoplasia to lung adenocarcinoma. Assay used: immunoSEQ multiplex PCR; TCRdb lists only in-frame clones, some missing. In the table there are some 11,000 clones, less than 85% of which are singletons. The sequencing input was FFPE minimally invasive lung adenocarcinoma tissue. The receptor set was obtained from a person aged 70 to 85 with lung adenocarcinoma.

This rearrangement joins TRBV4-1 to TRBJ2-3, with 10 bases lining up with TRBD2. The CDR3 extends over 17 amino acids. The germline CDR1 and CDR2 sequences are MGHRA and YSYEKL. J was trimmed by 1 base and V by 0 bases; bases with no gene match: 4. CDR3 loop: CASSQEASGSGTDTQYF. The CDR3 coding sequence is TGCGCCAGCAGCCAAGAGGCTAGCGGGAGTGGCACAGATACGCAGTATTTT.

This chain links TRBV19 with TRBJ1-3; D gene ambiguous. This CDR3 has 14 amino acids. CDR1 and CDR2 from the germline V gene are LNHDA and SQIVND (reference sequence). Trimming pared 3 bases from V and 2 bases from J, leaving 8 bases between. In DNA, the CDR3 is TGTGCCAGTAGTATGAGCGGGGCTGGAAACACCATATATTTT. This translates into CASSMSGAGNTIYF.

Comment on this clone: Distinct nucleotide sequences in the sample also encode this CDR3. The rearrangement links TRBV6-6 to TRBJ2-1; D tentatively reads TRBD1 or TRBD2 (5 bases each). Per the germline V gene, CDR1 is MNHNY and CDR2 is SVGAGI (reference sequence). The CDR3 is 13 residues long. V was cut by 3 bases and J by 6 bases, with 9 bases left in between. In DNA form, the CDR3 reads TGTGCCAGCAGTTATCACGGGGCCAATGAGCAGTTCTTC. This gives the protein CASSYHGANEQFF.

This clone came up once. The V call is TRBV5-1, the J call TRBJ1-1, with no clear D. This CDR3 has 15 residues. The germline CDR1 and CDR2 sequences are SGHRS and YFSETQ. The V end lost 3 bases, the J end lost 1 base, and 13 bases lay between the germline ends. In nucleotides, the CDR3 is TGCGCCAGCAGCTCCACCCCAAGCGGGAACACTGAAGCTTTCTTT. Translating it yields CASSSTPSGNTEAFF.

The chain uses TRBV5-1 and TRBJ2-1, with D perhaps being TRBD1 or TRBD2 (6 bases each). The V and J ends lost 2 bases and 2 bases respectively, with 11 bases between them. Germline V lookup: CDR1 SGHRS, CDR2 YFSETQ. The CDR3 spans 15 residues. CDR3 amino acids: CASSFEGGPYNEQFF. The CDR3 nucleotides are TGCGCCAGCAGCTTTGAGGGGGGACCCTACAATGAGCAGTTCTTC.

V is TRBV7-8 and J is TRBJ1-1, with no clear D. The germline gives CDR1 SGHVS, CDR2 FQNEAQ. This CDR3 has 16 amino acids. Trimming removed 2 bases at V and 4 bases at J, with 17 bases between. The CDR3, as DNA: TGTGCCAGCAGCTTAATGGGCCGGCAGGCCACCACTGAAGCTTTCTTT. Translated: CASSLMGRQATTEAFF.

This clone was detected only a few times. Other nucleotide sequences from this sample produce the same CDR3. The chain joins TRBV16 to TRBJ1-5; the D is unclear. The CDR3 is made up of 15 amino acids. In germline, CDR1 is KGHSY, CDR2 FQNENV. V was clipped by 1 base and J by 0 bases, with 7 bases between them. The CDR3 DNA sequence: TGTGCCAGCAGCCAATTGGGTTATAGCAATCAGCCCCAGCATTTT. It yields the protein CASSQLGYSNQPQHF.

The CDR3 DNA reads TGTGCCATCAGGAAGACAGGGGAAGAGACTGAAGCTTTCTTT. Encoded protein: CAIRKTGEETEAFF. The chain carries TRBV10-3 and TRBJ1-1; 8 bases map to TRBD1. Trimming cost V 6 bases and J 5 bases; bases outside gene matches: 8. The CDR3 runs 14 residues. Germline V gene data show CDR1 as ENHRY and CDR2 as SYGVKD.

V and J are TRBV7-9 and TRBJ2-3; D not resolved. Looked up from germline, CDR1 is SEHNR and CDR2 is FQNEAQ (reference sequence). V was trimmed by 1 base and J by 1 base, leaving 6 bases between them. The CDR3 totals 14 residues. The CDR3 DNA reads TGTGCCAGCAGCTTAGTAGGGCGCACAGATACGCAGTATTTT. This translates into CASSLVGRTDTQYF. Looking up the rest from reference TRBV7-9 and TRBJ2-3 gives the full variable domain: DTGVSQNPRHKITKRGQNVTFRCDPISEHNRLYWYRQTLGQGPEFLTYFQNEAQLEKSRLLSDRFSAERPKGSFSTLEIQRTEQGDSAMYLCASSLVGRTDTQYFGPGTRLTVL.

V usage is TRBV5-1 and J usage is TRBJ1-1; no firm D call. With 2 bases removed from V and 3 bases from J, the gap between germline ends came to 8 bases. This CDR3 is built from 13 residues. The germline gives CDR1 SGHRS, CDR2 YFSETQ. The CDR3 loop reads CASSFGWDTEAFF. The CDR3 DNA is TGCGCCAGCAGCTTCGGGTGGGACACTGAAGCTTTCTTT.

The chain couples TRBV29-1 to TRBJ1-2; TRBD1 matches at 8 bases. This CDR3 is built from 13 residues. J lost 12 bases, V lost 4 bases, and 13 bases had no gene match. Looked up from germline, CDR1 is SQVTM and CDR2 is ANQGSEA. This chain's CDR3 is CSVVMGQAGLHTF. The CDR3 DNA reads TGCAGCGTTGTGATGGGACAGGCTGGATTGCACACCTTC. Drawing the rest from reference TRBV29-1 and TRBJ1-2, the complete variable domain is SAVISQKPSRDICQRGTSLTIQCQVDSQVTMMFWYRQQPGQSLTLIATANQGSEATYESGFVIDKFPISRPNLTFSTLTVSNMSPEDSSIYLCSVVMGQAGLHTFGSGTRLTVV.

The genes are TRBV25-1 and TRBJ1-4, with a weak D call TRBD1 (5 bases). There are 14 residues in the CDR3. V lost 5 bases and J 6 bases, leaving 13 bases between the germline ends. Germline V gene lookup returns CDR1 MGHDK and CDR2 SYGVNS. CDR3 region: CASSSGRRDEKLFF. CDR3 DNA sequence: TGTGCCAGCAGTTCAGGGAGGCGGGATGAAAAACTGTTTTTT. Variable domain in full (rest from reference TRBV25-1 and TRBJ1-4): EADIYQTPRYLVIGTGKKITLECSQTMGHDKMYWYQQDPGMELHLIHYSYGVNSTEKGDLSSESTVSRIRTEHFPLTLESARPSHTSQYLCASSSGRRDEKLFFGSGTQLSVL.

The chain carries TRBV5-1 and TRBJ2-7, with TRBD1 as a possible D gene (6 bases). V lost 1 base and J lost 3, with 17 bases in between. The germline gives CDR1 SGHRS, CDR2 YFSETQ. This CDR3 spans 16 amino acids. The CDR3 loop is CASSLRPGETGYEQYF. CDR3 nucleotide sequence: TGCGCCAGCAGCTTGCGACCAGGGGAAACAGGCTACGAGCAGTACTTC.

This clone was seen a few times. The J gene is TRBJ2-4, the V gene TRBV7-9, with D perhaps matching TRBD1 (5 bases). The CDR3 runs 14 residues. Germline CDR1 reads SEHNR; CDR2 reads FQNEAQ (reference sequence). V dropped 5 bases and J dropped 5 bases, with 13 bases sitting between them. CDR3 sequence reads: CASSPDSNQNIQYF. The CDR3 coding sequence is TGTGCCAGCAGCCCCGACAGCAACCAAAACATTCAGTACTTC.

For the CDR3, the DNA is TGTGCCAGTAGTCGACAGGGGATGGGCACTGAAGCTTTCTTT. This gives the protein CASSRQGMGTEAFF. The chain employs TRBV19 and TRBJ1-1; 8 bases agree with TRBD1. The CDR3 spans 14 residues. Losses at the gene ends were 5 bases for V and 4 bases for J; bases not matched to a gene: 6. Germline loops: CDR1 LNHDA, CDR2 SQIVND (reference sequence). Together with reference TRBV19 and TRBJ1-1, the CDR3 gives the full variable domain: DGGITQSPKYLFRKEGQNVTLSCEQNLNHDAMYWYRQDPGQGLRLIYYSQIVNDFQKGDIAEGYSVSREKKESFPLTVTSAQKNPTAFYLCASSRQGMGTEAFFGQGTRLTVV.

The rearrangement uses TRBV7-9 and TRBJ2-7; 7 positions agree with TRBD1. The germline V gene encodes CDR1 SEHNR and CDR2 FQNEAQ (reference sequence). CDR3 size: 14 residues. Trimming at V came to 1 base and at J to 10 bases, leaving 10 bases not matched to a gene. CDR3 DNA sequence: TGTGCCAGCAGCTTAGGATCTGTGGGGACAGTCCAGTACTTC. This encodes CASSLGSVGTVQYF.

This clone has a single count. The genes are TRBV30 and TRBJ2-7; the D is unclear. Germline V gene data show CDR1 as GTSNPN and CDR2 as SVGIG (reference sequence). Trimming shortened V by 0 bases and J by 2 bases, and 14 bases separated the two germline ends. This CDR3 has 15 residues. The DNA of the CDR3 is TGTGCCTGGAGTGTTCGCGGCGTCGGTGCCTACGAGCAGTACTTC. Translating gives CAWSVRGVGAYEQYF.

This clone was picked up one time. The CDR3 nucleotides read TGTGCCAGCAGCTCGGGACTAATCCCCTACGAGCAGTACTTC. It codes for CASSSGLIPYEQYF. This chain links TRBV7-2 with TRBJ2-7; the match to TRBD2 covers 7 bases. The CDR3 contains 14 residues. Germline values: CDR1 SGHTA, CDR2 FQGNSA. With 4 bases clipped from V and 2 bases from J, the junction kept 5 bases outside the gene matches.

The chain has TRBV2 and TRBJ1-1; no clear D gene. The CDR3 sequence is 15 residues long. Germline-derived CDR1 and CDR2 are SNHLY and FYNNEI. Trimming cost V 9 bases and J 2 bases, with 19 bases left between them. CDR3 coding DNA: TGTGCCAGTTCGTCGGACGGCCAATTTAACACTGAAGCTTTCTTT. It specifies CASSSDGQFNTEAFF.

This clone occurred once. The rearrangement joins TRBV30 to TRBJ1-1; weak D call: TRBD1 (5 bases). CDR1 is GTSNPN and CDR2 is SVGIG in the germline V gene (reference sequence). With 0 bases removed from V and 10 bases from J, the gap between germline ends came to 12 bases. The length of the CDR3 is 12 residues. DNA of the CDR3: TGTGCCTGGAGTGTAGAGGGGATTAGAGCTTTCTTT. Residues: CAWSVEGIRAFF.

J is TRBJ2-1 and V is TRBV7-2, with TRBD2 matching 15 bases. This CDR3 is 18 amino acids long. Germline-derived CDR1 and CDR2 are SGHTA and FQGNSA. V lost 1 base to trimming and J lost 3 bases; unmatched junction nucleotides: 4. The CDR3, as DNA: TGTGCCAGCAGCTTAGAGGGGACTAGCGGGAGGTTCTACAATGAGCAGTTCTTC. This sequence encodes CASSLEGTSGRFYNEQFF.

CDR3 amino acids: CAWSVHQAGRYGYTF. The CDR3 DNA is TGTGCCTGGAGTGTTCATCAGGCAGGGCGGTATGGCTACACCTTC. This chain joins TRBV30 and TRBJ1-2; perhaps TRBD1 as D (5 bases). CDR3 length: 15 amino acids. Trimming took off 0 bases at V and 5 bases at J, with 16 bases between the two ends. Per germline, CDR1 GTSNPN and CDR2 SVGIG (reference sequence).

The chain carries TRBV28 and TRBJ2-7, with D perhaps assigned TRBD1 or TRBD2 (5 bases each). The CDR3 spans 16 residues. The V and J ends lost 6 bases and 2 bases respectively, with 20 bases between them. Germline CDR1 reads MDHEN; CDR2 reads SYDVKM. Here the CDR3 DNA reads TGTGCCAGCAGCCCCTGGGGGATAGACCATACCTACGAGCAGTACTTC. Translating gives CASSPWGIDHTYEQYF.

The chain joins TRBV18 to TRBJ1-1; no firm D call. The CDR3 covers 13 residues. V lost 1 base and J 3 bases, leaving 6 bases between the germline ends. Germline CDR1 reads KGHSH; CDR2 reads LQKENI. The CDR3 region has the DNA TGTGCCAGCTCACCACGTGACGACACTGAAGCTTTCTTT. Amino acid sequence: CASSPRDDTEAFF.

This chain uses TRBV7-8 with TRBJ2-2; weak D call: TRBD1 (6 bases). CDR3 length: 14 amino acids. V gave up 1 base and J gave up 6 bases, with 9 bases separating them. In germline, CDR1 is SGHVS, CDR2 FQNEAQ. CDR3 in amino acids: CASSLVGAAGELFF. Here the CDR3 DNA reads TGTGCCAGCAGCTTAGTGGGGGCAGCCGGGGAGCTGTTTTTT.

This clone has only a few counts. This chain uses TRBV7-8 with TRBJ1-2; 8 nucleotides match TRBD1. After removal of 0 bases from V and 7 bases from J, the junction contained 10 bases not matched to a gene. Germline CDR1 reads SGHVS; CDR2 reads FQNEAQ. The CDR3 has 16 residues. The CDR3 region is CASSLAKTGGISGYTF. The CDR3 coding sequence is TGTGCCAGCAGCTTAGCGAAAACAGGGGGTATAAGTGGCTACACCTTC.

The chain uses TRBV28 and TRBJ2-2; TRBD2 matches 7 bases. This CDR3 is 14 amino acids long. The V gene end was trimmed by 7 bases and the J gene end by 6 bases; junction bases not matched to a gene: 8. Germline V gene lookup returns CDR1 MDHEN and CDR2 SYDVKM. The chain's CDR3 is CASNRGSGSGELFF. DNA of the CDR3: TGTGCCAGCAATAGGGGTAGCGGGTCCGGGGAGCTGTTTTTT.

The V and J genes are TRBV30 and TRBJ1-1; D gene ambiguous. V lost 3 bases, J lost 0 bases, and 11 bases lay in between. This CDR3 spans 14 amino acids. CDR1 is GTSNPN and CDR2 is SVGIG in the germline V gene (reference sequence). CDR3 nucleotide sequence: TGTGCCTGGAGGCCGGACGGACTGAACACTGAAGCTTTCTTT. Translation gives CAWRPDGLNTEAFF.